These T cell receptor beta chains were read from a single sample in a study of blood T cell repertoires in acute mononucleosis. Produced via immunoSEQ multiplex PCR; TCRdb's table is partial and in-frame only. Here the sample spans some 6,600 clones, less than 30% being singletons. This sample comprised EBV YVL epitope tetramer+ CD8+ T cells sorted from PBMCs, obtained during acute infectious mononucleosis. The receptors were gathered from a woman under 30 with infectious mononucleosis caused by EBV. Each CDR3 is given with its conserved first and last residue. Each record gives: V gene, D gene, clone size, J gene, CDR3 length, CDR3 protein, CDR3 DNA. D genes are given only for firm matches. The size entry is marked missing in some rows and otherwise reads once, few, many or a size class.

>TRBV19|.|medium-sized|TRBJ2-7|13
CASSTQVSYEQYF
TGTGCCAGTAGTACACAGGTTTCCTACGAGCAGTACTTC
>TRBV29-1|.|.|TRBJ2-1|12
CSVVSLLGNEFF
TGCAGCGTTGTGAGCCTACTAGGGAATGAGTTCTTC
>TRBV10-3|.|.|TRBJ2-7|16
CAISDPQAGENYEQYF
TGTGCCATCAGTGATCCGCAAGCAGGGGAAAACTACGAGCAGTACTTC
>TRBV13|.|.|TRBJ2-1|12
CASSTGTTKQFF
TGTGCCAGCAGTACAGGGACCACCAAGCAGTTCTTC
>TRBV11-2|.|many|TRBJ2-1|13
CASSLLHSNEQFF
TGTGCCAGCAGCTTACTGCACAGCAATGAGCAGTTCTTC
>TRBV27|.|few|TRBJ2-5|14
CASFSMTGQETQYF
TGTGCCAGCTTTTCCATGACAGGCCAAGAGACCCAGTACTTC
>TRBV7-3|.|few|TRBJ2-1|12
CASSYGYNEQFF
TGTGCCAGCAGTTACGGCTACAATGAGCAGTTCTTC
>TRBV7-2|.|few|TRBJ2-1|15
CAWSRPGLQGDEQFF
TGTGCCTGGAGCCGCCCGGGACTCCAAGGGGATGAGCAGTTCTTC
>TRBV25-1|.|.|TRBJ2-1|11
CASSEQRMSFF
TGTGCCAGCAGTGAACAGCGAATGAGCTTCTTC
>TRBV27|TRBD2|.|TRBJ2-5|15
CASSRLAGRRETQYF
TGTGCCAGCAGCCGACTAGCGGGACGTCGAGAGACCCAGTACTTC
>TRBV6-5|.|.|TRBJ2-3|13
CASSSSQGDTQYF
TGTGCCAGCAGTTCTTCTCAGGGGGATACGCAGTATTTT
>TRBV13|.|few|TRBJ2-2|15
CASSYAGHNTGELFF
TGTGCCAGCAGTTACGCGGGACATAACACCGGGGAGCTGTTTTTT
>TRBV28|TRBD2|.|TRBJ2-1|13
CATLSGGYNEQFF
TGTGCCACGCTGAGCGGGGGTTACAATGAGCAGTTCTTC
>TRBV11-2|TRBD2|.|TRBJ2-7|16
CASSILAGDLGYEQYF
TGTGCCAGCAGCATCCTAGCGGGGGACCTGGGCTACGAGCAGTACTTC
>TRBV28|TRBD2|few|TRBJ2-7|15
CASSPGIAGGYEQYF
TGTGCCAGCAGCCCCGGGATAGCGGGGGGCTACGAGCAGTACTTC
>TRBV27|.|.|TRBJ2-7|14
CASSVSAGNYEQYF
TGTGCCAGCAGCGTCTCAGCCGGGAACTACGAGCAGTACTTC
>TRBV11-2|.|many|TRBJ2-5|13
CATSDYGEETQYF
TGTGCCACCAGTGATTACGGGGAAGAGACCCAGTACTTC
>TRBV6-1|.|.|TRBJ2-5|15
CASMRELAGQETQYF
TGTGCCAGCATGAGGGAGTTGGCGGGGCAAGAGACCCAGTACTTC
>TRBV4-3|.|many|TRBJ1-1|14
CASSQDQGHAEAFF
TGCGCCAGCAGCCAAGACCAGGGTCACGCTGAAGCTTTCTTT
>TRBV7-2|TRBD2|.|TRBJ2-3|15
CASSLTSGSVDTQYF
TGTGCCAGCAGCCTCACTAGCGGGAGTGTAGATACGCAGTATTTT
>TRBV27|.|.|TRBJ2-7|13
CASSWTPSYEQYF
TGTGCCAGCAGTTGGACCCCTTCGTACGAGCAGTACTTC
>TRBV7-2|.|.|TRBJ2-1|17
CASSPALPESPYNEQFF
TGTGCCAGCAGCCCGGCCCTCCCGGAAAGCCCCTACAATGAGCAGTTCTTC
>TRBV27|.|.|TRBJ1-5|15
CASSLLEGSNQPQHF
TGTGCCAGCAGTTTATTAGAGGGTAGCAATCAGCCCCAGCATTTT
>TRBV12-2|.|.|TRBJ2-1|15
CASRNYREATGEQFF
TGTGCCAGCAGGAATTACAGGGAGGCCACTGGAGAGCAGTTCTTC
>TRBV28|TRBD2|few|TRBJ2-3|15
CASRRTSGSTDTQYF
TGTGCCAGCAGGCGGACTAGCGGGAGCACAGATACGCAGTATTTT
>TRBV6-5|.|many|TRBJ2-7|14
CASSYGVNSYEQYF
TGTGCCAGCAGTTATGGCGTAAACTCCTACGAGCAGTACTTC
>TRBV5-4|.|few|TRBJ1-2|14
CASSDTGLNYGYTF
TGTGCCAGCAGTGATACCGGGCTAAACTATGGCTACACCTTC
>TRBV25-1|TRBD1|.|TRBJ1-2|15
CASSLSGTGGYGYTF
TGTGCCAGCAGTTTATCGGGGACAGGGGGTTATGGCTACACCTTC
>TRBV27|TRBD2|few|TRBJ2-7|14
CASTDLAGSGEQYF
TGTGCCAGCACCGACCTAGCGGGGTCGGGGGAGCAGTACTTC
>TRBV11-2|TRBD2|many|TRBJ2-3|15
CASSLTSGSSDTQYF
TGTGCCAGCAGCTTAACTAGCGGGAGTTCAGATACGCAGTATTTT
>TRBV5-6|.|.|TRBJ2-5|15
CASSLAGGGTETQYF
TGTGCCAGCAGCTTGGCCGGAGGGGGCACGGAGACCCAGTACTTC
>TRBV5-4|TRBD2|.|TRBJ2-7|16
CASSTPSGSSPYEQYF
TGTGCCAGCAGCACTCCTAGCGGGTCCTCGCCGTACGAGCAGTACTTC
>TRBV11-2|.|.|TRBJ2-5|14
CAMRELARQETQYF
TGTGCCATGAGGGAGTTGGCGAGGCAAGAGACCCAGTACTTC
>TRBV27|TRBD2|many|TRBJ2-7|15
CASSPLSAGGKEQYF
TGTGCCAGCAGTCCCCTGTCAGCGGGAGGTAAGGAGCAGTACTTC
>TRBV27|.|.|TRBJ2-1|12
CASSLLGNEQFF
TGTGCCAGCAGTTTACTTGGCAATGAGCAGTTCTTC
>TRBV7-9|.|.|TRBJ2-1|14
CASSSPPGDNEQFF
TGTGCCAGCAGTTCGCCCCCCGGGGACAATGAGCAGTTCTTC
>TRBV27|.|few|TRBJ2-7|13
CASSAGQTYEQYF
TGTGCCAGCAGCGCGGGACAGACTTACGAGCAGTACTTC
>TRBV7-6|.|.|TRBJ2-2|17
CASSLVVQGTRPGSCFF
.
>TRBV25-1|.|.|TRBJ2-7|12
CASLSLAGEQYF
TGTGCCAGCCTTTCCTTGGCCGGCGAGCAGTACTTC
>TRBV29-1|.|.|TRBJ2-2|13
CSAGIGDGGELFF
TGTAGCGCCGGGATAGGTGATGGCGGGGAGCTGTTTTTT
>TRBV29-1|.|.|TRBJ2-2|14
CSVEDSDLGELFFF
.
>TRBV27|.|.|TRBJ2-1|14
CASSLAGPSNEQFF
TGTGCCAGCAGCCTCGCCGGGCCAAGCAATGAGCAGTTCTTC
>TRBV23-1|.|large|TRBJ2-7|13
CARPRGITYEQYF
TGCGCCAGGCCGAGAGGCATTACCTACGAGCAGTACTTC
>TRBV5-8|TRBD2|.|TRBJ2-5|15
CASNFNAGDQETQYF
TGTGCCAGCAACTTCAACGCGGGAGACCAAGAGACCCAGTACTTC
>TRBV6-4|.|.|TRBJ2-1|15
CASSDYLTPYNEQFF
TGTGCCAGCAGTGATTACCTAACTCCCTACAATGAGCAGTTCTTC
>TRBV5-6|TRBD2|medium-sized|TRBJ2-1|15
CASSLGGRGHNEQFF
TGTGCCAGCAGCTTGGGCGGGAGGGGGCACAATGAGCAGTTCTTC
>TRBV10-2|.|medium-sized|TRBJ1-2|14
CASSPPLIETGYTF
TGCGCCAGCAGTCCGCCCCTAATTGAGACTGGCTACACCTTC
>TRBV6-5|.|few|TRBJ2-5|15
CASRQLTGSLETQYF
TGTGCCAGCAGGCAGTTGACAGGTAGTTTAGAGACCCAGTACTTC
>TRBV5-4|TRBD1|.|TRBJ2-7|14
CASSSGQGGYEQYF
TGTGCCAGCAGCAGTGGACAGGGGGGCTACGAGCAGTACTTC
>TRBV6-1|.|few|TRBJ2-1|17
CATSDPTRGRRNNEQFF
TGTGCCACCAGTGACCCAACACGGGGGAGACGGAACAATGAGCAGTTCTTC
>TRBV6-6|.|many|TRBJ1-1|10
CATYLMEAFF
TGTGCCACTTACTTAATGGAAGCTTTCTTT
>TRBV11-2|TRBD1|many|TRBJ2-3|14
CASSLLGQGDTQYF
TGTGCCAGCAGCTTGTTGGGACAGGGGGATACGCAGTATTTT
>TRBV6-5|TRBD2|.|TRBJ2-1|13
CASSAGRDNEQFF
TGTGCCAGCAGCGCTGGGAGGGACAATGAGCAGTTCTTC
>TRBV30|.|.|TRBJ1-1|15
CASSPLLGSATEAFF
TGTGCCAGTAGCCCTCTGTTGGGGTCGGCCACTGAAGCTTTCTTT
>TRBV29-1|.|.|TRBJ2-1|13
CCVVAGAYNEQFF
TGCTGCGTTGTGGCAGGCGCATACAATGAGCAGTTCTTC
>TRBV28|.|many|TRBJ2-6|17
CASSSLDSDSGANVLTF
TGTGCCAGCAGTTCGCTGGACAGCGACTCTGGGGCCAACGTCCTGACTTTC